This entry is about one T cell receptor (beta chain). No antigen is known for it. Base qualities were left out, and no much larger clone turns up one base away. The CDR3 runs 15 residues from the cysteine to the phenylalanine. Only the CDR3 part of the read is kept: 45 bases, read in frame from the first base. Based on the germline V gene (reference sequence), the CDR1 and CDR2 sequences are GTSNPN and SVGIG. Clipping removes 7 bases from V and 2 bases from J, with 7 as the unmatched junction base count. This entry comes from a study of CD8 T cells in Susac syndrome (dated by TCRdb to the late 2010s). Regarding the study in general: The study used repertoire sequencing to test whether antigen drove CD8+ T cell activation and differentiation in Susac syndrome. Results and caveats for the whole study, not just this receptor: The study acknowledged that relatively few individuals were included in the TCR sequencing and HLA analysis.

High-throughput TCR beta sequencing profiled peripheral blood CD8+ and CD4+ T cells from healthy donors, Susac syndrome patients and multiple sclerosis patients. The healthy donors served as controls matched for age and sex. Bulk CD8+ and CD4+ T cells were purified by magnetic negative isolation, whereas CD8+ TEMRA cells were enriched by FACS. Blood was drawn into EDTA tubes, processed within 24 hours, and PBMCs were isolated by density gradient centrifugation. PBMCs intended for TCR sequencing were cryopreserved in liquid nitrogen and thawed later in a water bath at 37 degrees C. A purity of at least 90% was achieved for sorted or isolated CD4+, CD8+ and CD8+ TEMRA cells. RNA was extracted with the RNeasy kit and 0.5 to 1 ug was reverse transcribed using random hexamers. The immunoSEQ multiplex PCR assay, covering 54 Vbeta and 13 Jbeta segments, was used to amplify TCR beta CDR3 regions. PCR amplification bias was corrected by using a synthetic template baseline for primer optimization and computational correction. Under the source paper's analysis protocol: Reads were annotated to V, D and J genes per IMGT and analyzed with immunoSEQ Analyzer, keeping only productive sequences. Clonality was calculated as one minus the Shannon entropy normalized by log2 of the number of productive unique sequences. For each patient and control, public and private clones were evaluated among the 100 most prevalent clones. Susac-specific clones were defined as absent from healthy and MS cohorts, about 1,100 published viral clones and other ImmuneACCESS disease sequences. TCRdb reworked the public reads: Q25 trimming with fastp, MiXCR clone assembly, productive beta chains retained. Every distinct CDR3 protein forms one entry, paired with its most common genes and DNA. Here the V and J calls rest on TCRdb's processing, not on the authors' analysis. Across this sample there are roughly 180,000 distinct CDR3 sequences, with about 95% seen only once. Of the sample, about 0.1% falls within the top ten clones.

Specimen: CD4+ T cells from PBMCs. The receptor comes from a human donor in good health. The V and J genes are TRBV30 and TRBJ2-1; 11 junctional bases match TRBD2. This receptor carries the CDR3 CASTSGMTTYNEQFF. The sequenced DNA: TGTGCCTCGACTAGCGGGATGACGACCTACAATGAGCAGTTCTTC. With the portions outside the CDR3 filled from the reference TRBV30 and TRBJ2-1 genes, the complete variable region becomes SQTIHQWPATLVQPVGSPLSLECTVEGTSNPNLYWYRQAAGRGLQLLFYSVGIGQISSEVPQNLSASRPQDRQFILSSKKLLLSDSGFYLCASTSGMTTYNEQFFGPGTRLTVL.